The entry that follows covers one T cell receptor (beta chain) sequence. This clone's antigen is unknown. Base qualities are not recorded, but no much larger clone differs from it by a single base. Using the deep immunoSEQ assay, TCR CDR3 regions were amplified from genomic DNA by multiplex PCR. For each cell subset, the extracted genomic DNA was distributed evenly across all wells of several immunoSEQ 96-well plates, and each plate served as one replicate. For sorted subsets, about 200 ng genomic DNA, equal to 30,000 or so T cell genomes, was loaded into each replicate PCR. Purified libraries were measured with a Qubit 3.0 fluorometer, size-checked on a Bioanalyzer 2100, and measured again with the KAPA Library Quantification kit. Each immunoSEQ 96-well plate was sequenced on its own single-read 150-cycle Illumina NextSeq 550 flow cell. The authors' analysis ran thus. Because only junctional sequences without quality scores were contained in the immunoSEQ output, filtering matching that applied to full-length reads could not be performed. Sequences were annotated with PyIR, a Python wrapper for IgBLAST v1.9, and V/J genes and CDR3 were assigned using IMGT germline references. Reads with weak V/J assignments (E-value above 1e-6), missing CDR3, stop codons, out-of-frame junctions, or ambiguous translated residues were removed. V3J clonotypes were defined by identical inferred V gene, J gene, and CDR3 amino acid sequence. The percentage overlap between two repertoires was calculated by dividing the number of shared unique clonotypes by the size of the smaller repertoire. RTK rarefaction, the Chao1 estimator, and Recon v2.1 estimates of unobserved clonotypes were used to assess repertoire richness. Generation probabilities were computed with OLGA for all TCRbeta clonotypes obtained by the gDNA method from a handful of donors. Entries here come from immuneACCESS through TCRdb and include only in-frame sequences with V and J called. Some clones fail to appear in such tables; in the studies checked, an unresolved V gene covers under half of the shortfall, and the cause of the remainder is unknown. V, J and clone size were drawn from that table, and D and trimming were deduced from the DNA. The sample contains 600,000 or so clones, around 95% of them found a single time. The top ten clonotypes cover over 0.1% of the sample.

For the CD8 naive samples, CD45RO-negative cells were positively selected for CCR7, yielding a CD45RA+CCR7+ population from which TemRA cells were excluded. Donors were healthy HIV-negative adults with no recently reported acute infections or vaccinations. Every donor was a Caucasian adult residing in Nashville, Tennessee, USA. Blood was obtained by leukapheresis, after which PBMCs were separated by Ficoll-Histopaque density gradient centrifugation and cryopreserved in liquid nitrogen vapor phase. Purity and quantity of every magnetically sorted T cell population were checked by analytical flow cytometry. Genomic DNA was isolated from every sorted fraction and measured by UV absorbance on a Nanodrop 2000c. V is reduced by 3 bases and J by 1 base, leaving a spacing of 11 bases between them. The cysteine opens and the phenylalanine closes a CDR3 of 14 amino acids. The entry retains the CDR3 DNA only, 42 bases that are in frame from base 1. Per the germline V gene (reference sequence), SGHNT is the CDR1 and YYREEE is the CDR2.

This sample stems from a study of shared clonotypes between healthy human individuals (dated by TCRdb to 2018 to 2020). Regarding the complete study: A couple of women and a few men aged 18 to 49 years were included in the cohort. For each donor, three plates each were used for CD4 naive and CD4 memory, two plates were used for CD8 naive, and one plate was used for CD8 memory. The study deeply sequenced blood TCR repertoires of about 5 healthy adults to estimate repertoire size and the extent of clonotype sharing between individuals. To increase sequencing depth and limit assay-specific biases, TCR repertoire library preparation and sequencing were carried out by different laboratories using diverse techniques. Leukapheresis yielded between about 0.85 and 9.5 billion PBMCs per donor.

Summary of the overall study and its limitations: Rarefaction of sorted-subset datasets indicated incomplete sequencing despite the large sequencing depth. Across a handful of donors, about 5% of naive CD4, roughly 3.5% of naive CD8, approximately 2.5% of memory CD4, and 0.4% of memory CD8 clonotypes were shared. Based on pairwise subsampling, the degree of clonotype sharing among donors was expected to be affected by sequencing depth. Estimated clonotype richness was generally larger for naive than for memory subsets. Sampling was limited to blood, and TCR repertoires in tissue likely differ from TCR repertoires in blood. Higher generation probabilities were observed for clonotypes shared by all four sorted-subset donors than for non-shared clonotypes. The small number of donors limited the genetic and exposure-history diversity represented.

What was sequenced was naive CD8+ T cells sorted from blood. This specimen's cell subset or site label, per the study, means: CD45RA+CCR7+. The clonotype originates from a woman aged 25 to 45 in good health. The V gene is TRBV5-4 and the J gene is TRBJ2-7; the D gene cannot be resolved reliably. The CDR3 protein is CASSSRGPSYEQYF. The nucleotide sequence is TGTGCCAGCAGCTCTCGAGGCCCTTCCTACGAGCAGTACTTC.